This TCR beta chain stems from a study of blood T cell repertoires in COVID-19. Original methodology: Counts of nucleated cells, estimated from reference gene primer amplification, were obtained. Generated by immunoSEQ multiplex PCR, the TCRdb table keeps only in-frame clones and is missing some. V, J and clone size are taken as reported in that table, and D and trimming were inferred from the DNA itself. The top ten clones hold about 9% of a sample with a few hundred thousand clones, roughly four fifths of them seen once. Germline assignment: CDR1 SGHAT and CDR2 FQNNGV. This CDR3 has 14 residues. J lost 4 bases, V lost 8 bases, and 7 bases had no gene match.

The chain uses TRBV11-2 and TRBJ2-3; 9 nucleotides align to TRBD1. This TCR was sampled from a man aged 35-49 years who had recovered from COVID-19. The sample comprised PBMCs or T cells enriched from blood (not recorded which). The CDR3 loop is CASRGQGSPDTQYF. The CDR3 nucleotides read TGTGCCAGCCGGGGACAGGGATCGCCAGATACGCAGTATTTT.